The present T cell receptor (beta chain) was sequenced within a study of cytomegalovirus exposure and HLA in healthy donors. Across the study: Across a few hundred genotyped donors, around 80% landed in the Caucasian-associated ancestry cluster.

Worth noting for this clone: Antigen unknown.

CDR1 is MNHEY and CDR2 is SMNVEV in the germline V gene (reference sequence). The CDR3 is made up of 15 amino acids. Trimming removed 5 bases from V and 2 bases from J, with 15 bases in between. Amplification used 60 Vbeta primers and 13 Jbeta primers. Assay: immunoSEQ multiplex PCR; the TCRdb copy retains only in-frame clones and omits some. In the table there are 150,000 or so clones, roughly four fifths of which are singletons. Broader study findings: When presence/absence was analysed, sequencing depth was taken to be roughly uniform across donors. Among CMV-associated TCR beta chains, most appeared HLA-restricted in a later analysis.

This clonotype originated in a man aged 25-40 years in good health and CMV-seropositive. Sequenced sample: PBMCs. The J gene is TRBJ1-2, the V gene TRBV27, with D hard to call. CDR3: CASSPSRTGNYGYTF. CDR3 DNA sequence: TGTGCCAGCAGTCCATCCAGGACGGGGAACTATGGCTACACCTTC.